The source of this TCR beta chain is a study of blood T cell repertoires in COVID-19. Per germline, CDR1 MDHEN and CDR2 SYDVKM. With V trimmed by 11 bases and J by 2 bases, 8 bases remained unmatched. There are 14 residues in the CDR3. Participants were placed into cohorts based on the clinical history they reported. Sequenced by immunoSEQ multiplex PCR; TCRdb stores in-frame clones only, minus some. The sample shows about 320,000 clones, roughly 89% of them seen only once. Input material: PBMCs or T cells enriched from blood (not recorded which). The rearrangement uses TRBV28 and TRBJ2-3; 9 bases align to TRBD2. The origin of this receptor is a man aged 60 to 69 who had recovered from COVID-19. CDR3 bases: TGTGCCGTGGCATTAGCGGGAGACACAGATACGCAGTATTTT. This encodes CAVALAGDTDTQYF.